Listed below are T cell receptor beta chains from one sample, sequenced in a study of response to subunit inactivated influenza vaccine. MiXCR, applied by TCRdb to the RT-PCR reads, yields one record per CDR3 protein. The profile shows around 520,000 distinct CDR3 sequences, about 12% of them singletons. Source: PBMCs from blood, taken on the day of vaccination. These receptors originate from a man over 45 who received an inactivated influenza vaccine. CDR3s include the opening cysteine and the closing phenylalanine or tryptophan. The D gene is left open where the match is weak. A clone size is listed for some rows: how often the clone was seen (once, few, many), or a class if it is expanded.

TRBJ1-1,TRBV3-1,.,.,CASSHHGLNTEAFF,TGTGCCAGCAGCCACCATGGCCTGAACACTGAAGCTTTCTTT
TRBJ2-3,TRBV11-2,.,.,CASSYWERRSTDTQYF,TGTGCCAGCAGCTACTGGGAGCGACGGAGCACAGATACGCAGTATTTT
TRBJ1-2,TRBV2,.,many,CATLLLGYGYTF,TGTGCCACCCTGCTACTCGGGTATGGCTACACCTTC
TRBJ2-7,TRBV4-3,TRBD2,.,CASSQASGTNYEQYF,TGCGCCAGCAGCCAGGCCTCCGGGACTAACTACGAGCAGTACTTC
TRBJ2-3,TRBV19,.,few,CATSSGRMGTDTQYF,TGTGCCACTAGTTCCGGACGGATGGGCACAGATACGCAGTATTTT
TRBJ2-3,TRBV14,.,many,CASSQSVGDTQYF,TGTGCCAGCAGCCAGTCGGTCGGGGATACGCAGTATTTT
TRBJ2-3,TRBV5-1,TRBD2,few,CASSLATSGRPSTDTQYF,TGCGCCAGCAGCTTGGCGACTAGCGGGCGACCTAGCACAGATACGCAGTATTTT
TRBJ1-1,TRBV6-5,.,few,CASSYPGGGGEAFF,TGTGCCAGCAGTTATCCGGGGGGCGGGGGTGAAGCTTTCTTT
TRBJ2-2,TRBV7-2,.,few,CASSLAAGGYTGELFF,TGTGCCAGCAGCTTAGCAGCAGGGGGGTACACCGGGGAGCTGTTTTTT
TRBJ2-6,TRBV12-3/TRBV12-4,.,.,CASSFAGFRSGANVLTF,TGTGCCAGCAGTTTTGCAGGGTTTCGCTCTGGGGCCAACGTCCTGACTTTC
TRBJ2-1,TRBV10-3,TRBD1,few,CAIRETGGSYNEQFF,TGTGCCATCAGGGAGACAGGGGGCTCCTACAATGAGCAGTTCTTC
TRBJ1-3,TRBV4-1,.,.,CASSRLQGNTIYF,TGCGCCAGCAGCCGCCTACAGGGAAACACCATATATTTT
TRBJ2-7,TRBV28,TRBD2,many,CASSRPMGLAEHEQYF,TGTGCCAGCAGTCGACCTATGGGACTAGCAGAACACGAGCAGTACTTC
TRBJ2-1,TRBV29-1,TRBD2,many,CSVGPRLAGGYNEQFF,TGCAGCGTTGGGCCTCGACTAGCGGGGGGGTACAATGAGCAGTTCTTC
TRBJ2-7,TRBV5-1,.,few,CASSLVGGSGYEQYF,TGCGCCAGCAGCTTGGTGGGAGGATCGGGCTACGAGCAGTACTTC
TRBJ2-3,TRBV7-2,.,.,CASYGDSPGHTDTQYF,TGTGCCAGCTACGGGGACTCCCCGGGACACACAGATACGCAGTATTTT
TRBJ2-6,TRBV20-1,.,few,CSGGGPGANVLTF,TGCAGTGGGGGAGGACCTGGGGCCAACGTCCTGACTTTC
TRBJ1-5,TRBV20-1,.,.,CSASVGDQPQHF,TGCAGTGCTAGTGTGGGGGATCAGCCCCAGCATTTT
TRBJ2-7,TRBV20-1,TRBD2,many,CSARDTLAGLYEQYF,TGCAGTGCTAGAGATACCCTAGCGGGGCTCTACGAGCAGTACTTC
TRBJ2-7,TRBV12-3/TRBV12-4,.,.,CASRRSTGEQYF,TGTGCCAGCAGGCGGTCGACAGGCGAGCAGTACTTC
TRBJ1-1,TRBV16,.,.,CASSQSRTAMNTEAFF,TGTGCCAGCAGCCAATCGAGGACAGCGATGAACACTGAAGCTTTCTTT
TRBJ1-1,TRBV11-3,.,.,CASSLGGGTTEAFF,TGTGCCAGCAGCTTAGGAGGGGGGACCACTGAAGCTTTCTTT
TRBJ1-1,TRBV12-3/TRBV12-4,.,few,CASSLGTAGTAFF,TGTGCCAGCAGTTTAGGGACAGCCGGGACGGCTTTCTTT
TRBJ1-2,TRBV28,.,.,CASSLSAQGYGGYTF,TGTGCCAGCAGTTTATCGGCGCAGGGGTATGGTGGCTACACCTTC
TRBJ1-5,TRBV11-2,.,many,CASSWGTEQPQHF,TGTGCCAGCAGCTGGGGGACCGAACAGCCCCAGCATTTT
TRBJ2-1,TRBV4-3,.,many,CASSQTGRANEQFF,TGCGCCAGCAGCCAGACAGGGAGGGCCAATGAGCAGTTCTTC
TRBJ2-6,TRBV29-1,.,.,CSVSGFSGANVLTF,TGCAGCGTTAGTGGCTTCTCTGGGGCCAACGTCCTGACTTTC
TRBJ2-3,TRBV7-3,.,few,CASSSLATDTQYF,TGTGCCAGCAGCTCCCTAGCGACAGATACGCAGTATTTT
TRBJ2-5,TRBV3-1,TRBD1,.,CASSHLPWDRIFLRTQYF,TGTGCCAGCAGCCACCTCCCCTGGGACAGAATCTTTTTAAGGACCCAGTACTTC
TRBJ1-5,TRBV30,TRBD1,few,CAWSGDPFGTGVQPQHF,TGTGCCTGGAGTGGTGACCCTTTCGGGACAGGGGTTCAGCCCCAGCATTTT
TRBJ2-1,TRBV20-1,TRBD1,few,CSAPWTGDNEQFF,TGCAGTGCTCCGTGGACAGGAGACAATGAGCAGTTCTTC
TRBJ2-4,TRBV18,.,.,CASSPSFGSNIQYF,TGTGCCAGCTCACCCTCCTTCGGGTCCAACATTCAGTACTTC
TRBJ2-5,TRBV20-1,TRBD2,.,CSAPPGGKETQYF,TGCAGTGCTCCCCCGGGGGGGAAGGAGACCCAGTACTTC
TRBJ2-7,TRBV21-1,.,.,CASSREPPTGRTYEQYF,TGTGCCAGCAGCAGAGAACCCCCAACAGGCAGAACCTACGAGCAGTACTTC
TRBJ2-3,TRBV6-1,.,.,CATTGRGSTDTQYF,TGTGCCACCACAGGACGGGGATCCACAGATACGCAGTATTTT
TRBJ2-1,TRBV27,TRBD2,.,CATRLSGRISYNEQFF,TGTGCCACCCGGTTAAGCGGGAGGATTTCCTACAATGAGCAGTTCTTC
TRBJ2-2,TRBV6-1,TRBD1,many,CASILDRGHTGELFF,TGTGCCAGCATCTTAGACAGGGGACACACCGGGGAGCTGTTTTTT
TRBJ2-5,TRBV29-1,TRBD1,many,CSSRRGNGQETQYF,TGCAGCTCACGCAGGGGGAACGGCCAAGAGACCCAGTACTTC
TRBJ2-3,TRBV29-1,TRBD2,many,CSVEDFKETSGDTQYF,TGCAGCGTTGAAGATTTTAAGGAGACTAGCGGAGATACGCAGTATTTT
TRBJ2-2,TRBV7-2,.,.,CASSLEFAGELFF,TGTGCCAGCAGCTTGGAATTTGCCGGGGAGCTGTTTTTT
TRBJ2-7,TRBV6-6,.,.,CASSYFPTYEQYF,TGTGCCAGCAGTTACTTTCCTACCTACGAGCAGTACTTC
TRBJ1-2,TRBV11-2,.,.,CASSLGSSNYGYTF,TGTGCCAGCAGCTTAGGCAGCTCTAACTATGGCTACACCTTC
TRBJ2-3,TRBV10-3,TRBD1,.,CAIRRDRDLHTQYF,TGTGCCATCAGACGGGACAGGGACCTCCATACGCAGTATTTT
TRBJ1-4,TRBV7-9,TRBD1,.,CASSLVRGQNNEKLFF,TGTGCCAGCAGCTTAGTTCGGGGACAGAATAATGAAAAACTGTTTTTT
TRBJ1-5,TRBV21-1,.,.,CASSKWDASQPQHF,TGTGCCAGCAGCAAATGGGATGCCTCTCAGCCCCAGCATTTT
TRBJ2-3,TRBV20-1,TRBD2,few,CSARDNSLAGVKRDTQYF,TGCAGTGCTAGAGACAACTCCCTAGCGGGGGTGAAAAGAGATACGCAGTATTTT
TRBJ2-7,TRBV10-3,TRBD2,few,CAISDNGASGSYEQYF,TGTGCCATCAGTGATAACGGGGCTAGCGGTTCCTACGAGCAGTACTTC
TRBJ2-3,TRBV24-1,TRBD2,few,CATSERGLAGGTDTQYF,TGTGCCACCAGTGAGAGGGGACTAGCGGGAGGCACAGATACGCAGTATTTT